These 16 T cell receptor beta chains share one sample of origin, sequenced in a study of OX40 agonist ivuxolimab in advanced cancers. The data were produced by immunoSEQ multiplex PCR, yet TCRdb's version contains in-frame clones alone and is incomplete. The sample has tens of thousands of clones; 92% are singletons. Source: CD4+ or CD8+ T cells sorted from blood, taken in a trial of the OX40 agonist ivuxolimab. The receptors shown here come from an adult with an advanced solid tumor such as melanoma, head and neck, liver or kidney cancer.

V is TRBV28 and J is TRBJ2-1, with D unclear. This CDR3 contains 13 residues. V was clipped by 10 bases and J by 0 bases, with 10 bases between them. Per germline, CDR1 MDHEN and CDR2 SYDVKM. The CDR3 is CATGRISYNEQFF. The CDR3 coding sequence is TGTGCCACCGGGCGAATCTCCTACAATGAGCAGTTCTTC.

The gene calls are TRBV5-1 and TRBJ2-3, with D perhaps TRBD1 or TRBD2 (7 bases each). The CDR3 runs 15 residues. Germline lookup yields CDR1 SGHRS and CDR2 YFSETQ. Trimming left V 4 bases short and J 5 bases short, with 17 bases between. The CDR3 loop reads CASSREDRTGDTQYF. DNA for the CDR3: TGCGCCAGCAGCCGGGAGGACAGGACAGGAGATACGCAGTATTTT.

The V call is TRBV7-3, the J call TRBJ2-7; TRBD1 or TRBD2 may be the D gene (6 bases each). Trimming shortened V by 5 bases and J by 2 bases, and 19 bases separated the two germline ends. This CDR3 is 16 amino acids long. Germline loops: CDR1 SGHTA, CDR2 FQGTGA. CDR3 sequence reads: CASSPGRGLPAYEQYF. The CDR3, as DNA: TGTGCCAGCAGCCCCGGCAGGGGACTTCCCGCCTACGAGCAGTACTTC.

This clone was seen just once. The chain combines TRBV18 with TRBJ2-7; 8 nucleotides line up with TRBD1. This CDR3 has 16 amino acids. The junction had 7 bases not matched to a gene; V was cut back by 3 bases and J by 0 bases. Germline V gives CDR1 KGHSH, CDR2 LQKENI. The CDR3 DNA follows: TGTGCCAGCTCACCTTATGTGGGACAGGCCTCCTACGAGCAGTACTTC. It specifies CASSPYVGQASYEQYF.

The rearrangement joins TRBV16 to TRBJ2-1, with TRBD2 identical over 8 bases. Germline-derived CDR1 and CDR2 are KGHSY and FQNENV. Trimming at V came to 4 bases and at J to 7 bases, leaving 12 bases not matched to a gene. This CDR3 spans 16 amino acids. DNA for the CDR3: TGTGCCAGCAGCCCCCTCCCAGCGGGAGTGGGTAATGAGCAGTTCTTC. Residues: CASSPLPAGVGNEQFF.

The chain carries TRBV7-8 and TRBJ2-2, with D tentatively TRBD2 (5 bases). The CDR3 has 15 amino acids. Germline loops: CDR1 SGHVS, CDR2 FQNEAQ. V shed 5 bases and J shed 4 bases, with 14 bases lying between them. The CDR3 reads CASSPSSTVTGELFF. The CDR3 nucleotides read TGTGCCAGCAGCCCCTCTAGCACTGTCACCGGGGAGCTGTTTTTT.

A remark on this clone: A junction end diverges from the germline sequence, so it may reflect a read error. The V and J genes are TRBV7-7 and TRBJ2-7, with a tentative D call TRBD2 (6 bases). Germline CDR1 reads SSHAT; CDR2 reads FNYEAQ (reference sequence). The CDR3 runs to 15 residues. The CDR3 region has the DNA TGTGCTAGCAGCCCCGGACTAACGGGAGTGGAGGAGCAGTACTTC. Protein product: CASSPGLTGVEEQYF.

CDR3 in DNA: TGCACCAGCAGCCACGCGGACAGGAGGGATTTACTAGCGGGAGTAACCTACAATGAGCAGTTCTTC. Its translation: CTSSHADRRDLLAGVTYNEQFF. The chain has TRBV1 and TRBJ2-1; the tabulated D call, TRBD2, remains unverified against the DNA. TRBV1 is noted as a pseudogene. This CDR3 contains 22 residues.

The CDR3, as DNA: TGTGCCAGCAGTGATCAGCACACAGTGAACACTGAAGCTTTCTTT. Translation: CASSDQHTVNTEAFF. The rearrangement uses TRBV25-1 and TRBJ1-1; D is undetermined. Germline values: CDR1 MGHDK, CDR2 SYGVNS. The CDR3 runs to 15 residues. Deletions cut 3 bases from V and 0 bases from J, with 11 bases between.

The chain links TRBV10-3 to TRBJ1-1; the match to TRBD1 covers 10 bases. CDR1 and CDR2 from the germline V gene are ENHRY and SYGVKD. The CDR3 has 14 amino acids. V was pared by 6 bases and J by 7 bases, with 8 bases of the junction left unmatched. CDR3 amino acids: CAIRIGQGGDEAFF. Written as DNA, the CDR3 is TGTGCCATCAGAATAGGACAGGGGGGAGATGAAGCTTTCTTT.

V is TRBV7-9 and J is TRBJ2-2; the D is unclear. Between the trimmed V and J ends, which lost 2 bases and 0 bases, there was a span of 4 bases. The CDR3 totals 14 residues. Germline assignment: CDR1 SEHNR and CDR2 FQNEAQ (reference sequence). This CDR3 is CASSLPPNTGELFF. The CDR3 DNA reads TGTGCCAGCAGCTTACCTCCGAACACCGGGGAGCTGTTTTTT.

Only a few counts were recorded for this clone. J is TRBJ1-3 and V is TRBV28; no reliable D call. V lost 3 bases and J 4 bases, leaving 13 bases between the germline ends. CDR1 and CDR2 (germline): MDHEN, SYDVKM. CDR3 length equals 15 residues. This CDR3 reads CASSFSSIKGNTIYF. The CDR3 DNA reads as TGTGCCAGCAGTTTCTCGTCGATAAAGGGAAACACCATATATTTT.

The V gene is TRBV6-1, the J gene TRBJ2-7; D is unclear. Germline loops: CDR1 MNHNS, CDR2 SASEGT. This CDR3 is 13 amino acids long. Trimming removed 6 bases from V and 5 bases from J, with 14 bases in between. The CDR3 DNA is TGTGCCAGCAGCAACCCAATCCTCGACGAGCAGTACTTC. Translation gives CASSNPILDEQYF.

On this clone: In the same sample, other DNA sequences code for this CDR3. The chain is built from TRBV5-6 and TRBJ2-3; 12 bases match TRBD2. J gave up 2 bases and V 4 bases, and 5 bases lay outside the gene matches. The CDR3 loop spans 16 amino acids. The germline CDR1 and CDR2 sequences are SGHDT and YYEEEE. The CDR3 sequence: CASSPGLAGNTDTQYF. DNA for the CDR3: TGTGCCAGCAGCCCTGGACTAGCGGGGAACACAGATACGCAGTATTTT.

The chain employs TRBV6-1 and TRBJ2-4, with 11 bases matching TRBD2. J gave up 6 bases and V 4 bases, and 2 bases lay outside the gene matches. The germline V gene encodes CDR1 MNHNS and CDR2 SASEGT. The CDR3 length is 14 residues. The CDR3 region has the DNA TGTGCCAGCAGTGGGCTAGCGGGAGGAAACATTCAGTACTTC. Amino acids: CASSGLAGGNIQYF.

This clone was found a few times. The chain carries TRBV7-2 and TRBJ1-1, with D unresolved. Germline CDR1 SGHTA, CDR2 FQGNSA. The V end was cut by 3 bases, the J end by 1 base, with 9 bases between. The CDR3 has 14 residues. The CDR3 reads CASSFDRTNTEAFF. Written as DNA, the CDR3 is TGTGCCAGCAGCTTTGATAGGACGAACACTGAAGCTTTCTTT.